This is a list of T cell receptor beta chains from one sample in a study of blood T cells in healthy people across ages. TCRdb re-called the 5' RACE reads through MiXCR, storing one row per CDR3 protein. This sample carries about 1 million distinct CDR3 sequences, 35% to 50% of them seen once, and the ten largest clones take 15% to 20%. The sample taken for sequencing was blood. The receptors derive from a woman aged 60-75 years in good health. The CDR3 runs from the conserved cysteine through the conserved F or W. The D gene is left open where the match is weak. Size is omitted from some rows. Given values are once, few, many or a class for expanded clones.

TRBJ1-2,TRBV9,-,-,TGTGCCAGCAGCGTAGGGGGGGGACGCCTAACTGACTATGGCTACACCTTC,CASSVGGGRLTDYGYTF
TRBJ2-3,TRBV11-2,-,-,TGTGCCAGCAGCTTAGTACCTGGCGGTAGCACAGATACGCAGTATTTT,CASSLVPGGSTDTQYF
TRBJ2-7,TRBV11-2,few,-,TGTGCCAGCAGCCTCGGGACAATAAATGAGCAGTACTTC,CASSLGTINEQYF
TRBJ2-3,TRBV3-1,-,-,TGTGCCAGCAGCCAAACAACCGGGACTCTGGGGACAGATACGCAGTATTTT,CASSQTTGTLGTDTQYF
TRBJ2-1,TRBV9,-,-,TGTGCCAGCAGCGTAGTGGGGAGAGGGTACAATGAGCAGTTCTTC,CASSVVGRGYNEQFF
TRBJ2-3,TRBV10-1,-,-,TGCGCCAGCAGGTCTAGCGTGGCTAGCACAGATACGCAGTATTTT,CASRSSVASTDTQYF
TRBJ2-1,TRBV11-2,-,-,TGTGCCAGCAGCTTAGTTCCTAGCTCTTTCTACAATGAGCAGTTCTTC,CASSLVPSSFYNEQFF
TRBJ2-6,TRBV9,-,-,TGTGCCAGCAGCGTAGACAGCGGGCGCTCTGGGGCCAACGTCCTGACTTTC,CASSVDSGRSGANVLTF
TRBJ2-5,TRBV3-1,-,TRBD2,TGTGCCAGCAGCCCTAGCGGGAGGGCAGGGGAGACCCGGTACTTC,CASSPSGRAGETRYF
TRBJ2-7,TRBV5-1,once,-,TGCGCCAGCAATACAGACTTACCTCCCTACGAGCAGTACTTC,CASNTDLPPYEQYF
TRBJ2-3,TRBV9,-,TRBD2,TGTGCCAGCAGCGCGACTAGCGGGAGGGTCCCAGATACGCAGTATTTT,CASSATSGRVPDTQYF
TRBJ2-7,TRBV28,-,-,TGTGCCAGCAGTTTATTGGGGCAGGAATTCTCCTACGAGCAGTACTTC,CASSLLGQEFSYEQYF
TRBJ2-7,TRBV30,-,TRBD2,TGTGCCTGGAACCGCGGGAGCTCCTACGAGCAGTACTTC,CAWNRGSSYEQYF
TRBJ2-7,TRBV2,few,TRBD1,TGTGCCAGCAGTGAAGTTGGGGACAGGCAGTACTTC,CASSEVGDRQYF
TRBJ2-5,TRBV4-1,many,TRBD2,TGCGCCAGCAGCCAAGGGAGCGGGAGGGCCCAAGAGACCCAGTACTTC,CASSQGSGRAQETQYF
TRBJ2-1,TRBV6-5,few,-,TGTGCCAGCAGTTACGCAGAATACAATGAGCAGTTCTTC,CASSYAEYNEQFF
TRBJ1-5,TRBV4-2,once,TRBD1,TGTGCCAGCAGCCAAGATCTGGGACAGGGGGCGCGGGATCAGCCCCAGCATTTT,CASSQDLGQGARDQPQHF
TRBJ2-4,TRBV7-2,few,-,TGTGCCAGCAGCCCCCCATGGGACATTCAGTACTTC,CASSPPWDIQYF
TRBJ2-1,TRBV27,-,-,TGTGCCAGCAGTTCACCAAGTCTACAGTACAATGAGCAGTTCTTC,CASSSPSLQYNEQFF
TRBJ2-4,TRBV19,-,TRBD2,TGTGCCAGTAGAGGAGGGAGGGGATTAACTAACATTCAGTACTTC,CASRGGRGLTNIQYF
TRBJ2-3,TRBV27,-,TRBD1,TGTGCCAGCCGTTCGGGGGACAGGGTTTATGCAGATACGCAGTATTTT,CASRSGDRVYADTQYF
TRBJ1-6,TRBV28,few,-,TGTGCCAGCAGTTACCCGTGGGGGGACTCTAATTCACCCCTCCACTTT,CASSYPWGDSNSPLHF
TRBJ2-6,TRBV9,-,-,TGTGCCAGCAGCGTAGTGGGGATCTCCTCTGGGGCCAACGTCCTGACTTTC,CASSVVGISSGANVLTF
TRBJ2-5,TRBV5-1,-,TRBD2,TGCGCCAGTAAAGGACTAGCGGGAGGTGTAGAGACCCAGTACTTC,CASKGLAGGVETQYF
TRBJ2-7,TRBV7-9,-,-,TGTGCCAGCAGCCCCCAGGGGACAAACTCCTACGAGCAGTACTTC,CASSPQGTNSYEQYF
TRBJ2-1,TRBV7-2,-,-,TGTGCCAGCAGCTTAGAAGGGACCAACAATGAGCAGTTCTTC,CASSLEGTNNEQFF
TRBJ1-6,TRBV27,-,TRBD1,TGTGCCAGCAGGCCCACACCGGGGACAGGGAGGTCACCCCTCCACTTT,CASRPTPGTGRSPLHF
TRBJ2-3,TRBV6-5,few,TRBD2,TGTGCCAGCGGGACTAGTCGGGATACGCAGTATTTT,CASGTSRDTQYF
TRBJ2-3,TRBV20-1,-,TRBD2,TGCAGTGCTAGGAGGCGGGAGGGATACACAGATACGCAGTATTTT,CSARRREGYTDTQYF
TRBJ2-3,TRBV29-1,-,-,TGCAGCGTTGCGGACCTGACAGATACGCAGTATTTT,CSVADLTDTQYF
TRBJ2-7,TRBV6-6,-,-,TGTGCCAGCAGTTACGCGGTCTTGAGCTCCTACGAGCAGTACTTC,CASSYAVLSSYEQYF
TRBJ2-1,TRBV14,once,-,TGTGCCTGCAGCCAACATGAACAGGGGGGGGATGAGCAGTTCTTC,CACSQHEQGGDEQFF
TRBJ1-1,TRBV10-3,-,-,TGTGCCATCAGTGCCGCAGGCAATCTGAACACTGAAGCTTTCTTT,CAISAAGNLNTEAFF
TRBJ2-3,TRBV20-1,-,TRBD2,TGCAGTGCTAGTATGCTAGCGGGGGTCACAGATACGCAGTATTTT,CSASMLAGVTDTQYF
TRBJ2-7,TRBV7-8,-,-,TGTACCAGCAGCCCCGGGATAGGGTACGAGCAGTACTTC,CTSSPGIGYEQYF
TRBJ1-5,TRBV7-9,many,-,TGTGCCAGCAGTTTAGTGGGCTCCAATCAGCCCCAGCATTTT,CASSLVGSNQPQHF
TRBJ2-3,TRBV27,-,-,TGTGCCAGCAGGTATGCGGAACGAAGCACAGATACGCAGTATTTT,CASRYAERSTDTQYF
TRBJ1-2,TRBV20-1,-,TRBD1,TGCAGTGCCCTTCAGACAGGGGACTATGGCTACACCTTC,CSALQTGDYGYTF
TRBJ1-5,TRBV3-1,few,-,TGTGCCAGCAGCCACCCGACGGGACCGAATCAGCCCCAGCATTTT,CASSHPTGPNQPQHF
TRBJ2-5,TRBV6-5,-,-,TGTGCCAGCAGTTCGACGGGATCCCGCCAAGAGACCCAGTACTTC,CASSSTGSRQETQYF
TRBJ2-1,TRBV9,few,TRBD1,TGTGCCAGCAGCGTAGCCGCACAGGGGAATGAGCAGTTCTTC,CASSVAAQGNEQFF
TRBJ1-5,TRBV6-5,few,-,TGTGCCAGCAGTTCTCCGGACGCAGTGTTGAGCAATCAGCCCCAGCATTTT,CASSSPDAVLSNQPQHF
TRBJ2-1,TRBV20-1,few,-,TGCAGTGCTCGGGACCGCCTCAATGAGCAGTTCTTC,CSARDRLNEQFF
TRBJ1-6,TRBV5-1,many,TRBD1,TGCGCCAGCAGCTTGGAGACAGGGAGCTCACCCCTCCACTTT,CASSLETGSSPLHF
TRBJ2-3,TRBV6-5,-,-,TGTGCCAGCAGTTACGGGGCAGGTACGCAGTATTTT,CASSYGAGTQYF
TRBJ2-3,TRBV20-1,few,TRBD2,TGCAGTGCTAGAGGGCGGGAGGTTAGCACAGATACGCAGTATTTT,CSARGREVSTDTQYF
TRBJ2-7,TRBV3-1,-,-,TGTGCCAGCAGCCTGGGACTTCCTTCCGACGAGCAGTACTTC,CASSLGLPSDEQYF
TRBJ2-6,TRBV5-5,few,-,TGTGCCAGCAGCTTGGTCCCTAGACCCGACTCTGGGGCCAACGTCCTGACTTTC,CASSLVPRPDSGANVLTF
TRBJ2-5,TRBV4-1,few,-,TGCGCCAGCAGCCAAGTGTGGGCAGAGACCCAGTACTTC,CASSQVWAETQYF
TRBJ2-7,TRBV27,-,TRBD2,TGTGCCAGCAGTTTCCGACTAGCGGGAGTGGAGGAGCAGTACTTC,CASSFRLAGVEEQYF
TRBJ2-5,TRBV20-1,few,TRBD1,TGCAGTGCTAGATCCACCGGGACAGGGGAGGAGACCCAGTACTTC,CSARSTGTGEETQYF
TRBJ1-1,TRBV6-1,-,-,TGTGCCAGCAGTGTAAAGGGACCGAACACTGAAGCTTTCTTT,CASSVKGPNTEAFF
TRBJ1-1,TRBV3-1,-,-,TGTGCCAGCAGCCCGTACCAGGGGAACACTGAAGCTTTCTTT,CASSPYQGNTEAFF
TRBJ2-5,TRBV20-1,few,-,TGCAGTGCTAGTTCAGCCGGCCACCAAGAGACCCAGTACTTC,CSASSAGHQETQYF
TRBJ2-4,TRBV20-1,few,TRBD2,TGCAGTGCTAGGGGAATCCCCCTAGCGGGTCAATCCAAAAACATTCAGTACTTC,CSARGIPLAGQSKNIQYF
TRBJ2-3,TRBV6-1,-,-,TGTGCCAGCATGTTAGAGGTGAGAGATACGCAGTATTTT,CASMLEVRDTQYF
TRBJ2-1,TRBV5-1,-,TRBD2,TGCGCCAGCAAGCGACTAGCGGCCAACAATGAGCAGTTCTTC,CASKRLAANNEQFF
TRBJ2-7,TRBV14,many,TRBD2,TGTGCCAGCAGTCCCGGGAGGGCCCTCTCCTACGAGCAGTACTTC,CASSPGRALSYEQYF
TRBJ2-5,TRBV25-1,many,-,TGTGCCAGCAGTGAAGTCCGGGGCAGCAGAGAGACCCAGTACTTC,CASSEVRGSRETQYF